This TCR beta chain comes out of a study of blood T cell repertoires in COVID-19. Measured with immunoSEQ multiplex PCR; TCRdb has only the in-frame clones, and not every one. The sample shows a few hundred thousand clones, about nine tenths of them seen only once. Deletions cut 1 base from V and 4 bases from J, with 10 bases between. CDR3 length equals 14 residues. In germline, CDR1 is SGHAT, CDR2 FQNNGV. V is TRBV11-2 and J is TRBJ1-2; D is ambiguous. Specimen: peripheral blood. The sequence was collected from a man aged 18 to 29 with active or convalescent COVID-19. The CDR3 DNA reads TGTGCCAGCAGCTTAGTTGCAGGCGCCTATGGCTACACCTTC. It translates to CASSLVAGAYGYTF. The full variable domain, in which reference TRBV11-2 and TRBJ1-2 provide the parts outside the CDR3, is EAGVAQSPRYKIIEKRQSVAFWCNPISGHATLYWYQQILGQGPKLLIQFQNNGVVDDSQLPKDRFSAERLKGVDSTLKIQPAKLEDSAVYLCASSLVAGAYGYTFGSGTRLTVV.